This record covers a single T cell receptor (beta chain). The data were obtained in a study of neoadjuvant nivolumab and ipilimumab in lung cancer. The wider study: Patients got nivolumab 3 mg/kg on days 1, 15 and 29; combination added ipilimumab 1 mg/kg day 1.

Clones were sequenced by immunoSEQ multiplex PCR, and TCRdb holds only the in-frame ones, with some missing. Found here are roughly 49,000 clones, around 88% of them singletons; the top ten hold roughly 3.7%. The CDR3 runs 17 residues. Per the germline V gene, CDR1 is SQVTM and CDR2 is ANQGSEA. V was clipped by 7 bases and J by 1 base; unmatched bases: 17. This sequence originates from an adult with non-small cell lung cancer. Some clones in this sample may be carry-over from other donors' samples. Sequenced here: blood, sampled before neoadjuvant nivolumab, alone or with ipilimumab. V and J are TRBV29-1 and TRBJ2-3; 7 bases align to TRBD2. This CDR3 is CSARGELATPRTDTQYF. CDR3 nucleotide sequence: TGCAGCGCTCGGGGGGAACTCGCCACACCCCGCACAGATACGCAGTATTTT.